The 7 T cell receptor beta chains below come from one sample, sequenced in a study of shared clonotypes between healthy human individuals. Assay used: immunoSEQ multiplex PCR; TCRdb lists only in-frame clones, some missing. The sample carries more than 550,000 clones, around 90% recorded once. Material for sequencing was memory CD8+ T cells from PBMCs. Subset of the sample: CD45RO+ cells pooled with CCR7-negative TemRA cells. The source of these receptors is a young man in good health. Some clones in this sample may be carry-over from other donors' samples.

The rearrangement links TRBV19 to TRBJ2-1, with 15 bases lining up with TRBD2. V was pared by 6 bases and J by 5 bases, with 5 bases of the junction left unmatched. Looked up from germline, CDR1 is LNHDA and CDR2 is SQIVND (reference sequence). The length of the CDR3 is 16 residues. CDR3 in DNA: TGTGCCAGTAGCGGACTAGCGGGAGGGTTCAACAATGAGCAGTTCTTC. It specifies CASSGLAGGFNNEQFF.

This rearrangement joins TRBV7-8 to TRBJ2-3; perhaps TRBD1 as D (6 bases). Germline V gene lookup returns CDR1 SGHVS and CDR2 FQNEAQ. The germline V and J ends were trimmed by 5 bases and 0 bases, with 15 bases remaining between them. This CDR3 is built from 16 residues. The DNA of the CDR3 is TGTGCCAGCAGCCCACGCAGGGGAGCTAGCACAGATACGCAGTATTTT. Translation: CASSPRRGASTDTQYF.

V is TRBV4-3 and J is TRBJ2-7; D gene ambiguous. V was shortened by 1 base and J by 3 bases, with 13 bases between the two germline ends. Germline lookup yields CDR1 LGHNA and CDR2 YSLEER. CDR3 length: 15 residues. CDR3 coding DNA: TGCGCCAGCAGCCAAGCCCAATCTCCCCACTACGAGCAGTACTTC. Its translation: CASSQAQSPHYEQYF.

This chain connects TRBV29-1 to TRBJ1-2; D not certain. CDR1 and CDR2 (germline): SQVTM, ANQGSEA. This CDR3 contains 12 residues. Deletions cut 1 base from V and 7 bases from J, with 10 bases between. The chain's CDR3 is CSVEAGGRGYTF. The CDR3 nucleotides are TGCAGCGTTGAAGCGGGAGGTCGTGGCTACACCTTC. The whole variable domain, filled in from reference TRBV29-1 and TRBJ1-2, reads SAVISQKPSRDICQRGTSLTIQCQVDSQVTMMFWYRQQPGQSLTLIATANQGSEATYESGFVIDKFPISRPNLTFSTLTVSNMSPEDSSIYLCSVEAGGRGYTFGSGTRLTVV.

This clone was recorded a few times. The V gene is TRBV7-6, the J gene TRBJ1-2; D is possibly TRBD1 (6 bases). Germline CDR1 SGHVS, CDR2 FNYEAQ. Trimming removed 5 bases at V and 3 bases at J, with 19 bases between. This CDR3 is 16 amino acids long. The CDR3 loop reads CASSQSLGGTHYGYTF. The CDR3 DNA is TGTGCCAGCAGCCAAAGCCTGGGCGGGACACACTATGGCTACACCTTC.

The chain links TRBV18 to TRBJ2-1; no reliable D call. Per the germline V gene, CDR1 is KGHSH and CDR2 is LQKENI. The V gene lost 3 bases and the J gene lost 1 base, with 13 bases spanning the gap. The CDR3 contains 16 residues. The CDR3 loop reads CASSPEILPSYNEQFF. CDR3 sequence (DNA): TGTGCCAGCTCACCCGAAATACTGCCATCCTACAATGAGCAGTTCTTC. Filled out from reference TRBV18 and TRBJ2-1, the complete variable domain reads NAGVMQNPRHLVRRRGQEARLRCSPMKGHSHVYWYRQLPEEGLKFMVYLQKENIIDESGMPKERFSAEFPKEGPSILRIQQVVRGDSAAYFCASSPEILPSYNEQFFGPGTRLTVL.

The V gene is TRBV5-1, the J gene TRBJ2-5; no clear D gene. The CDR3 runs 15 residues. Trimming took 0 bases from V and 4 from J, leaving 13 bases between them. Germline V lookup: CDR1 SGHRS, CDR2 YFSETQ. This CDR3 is CASSLGVAVGETQYF. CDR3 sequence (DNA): TGCGCCAGCAGCTTGGGGGTCGCGGTCGGAGAGACCCAGTACTTC. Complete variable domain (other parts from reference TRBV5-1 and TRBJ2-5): KAGVTQTPRYLIKTRGQQVTLSCSPISGHRSVSWYQQTPGQGLQFLFEYFSETQRNKGNFPGRFSGRQFSNSRSEMNVSTLELGDSALYLCASSLGVAVGETQYFGPGTRLLVL.